These 20 T cell receptor beta chains were all obtained from the same sample, sequenced in a study of memory CD4+ T cells and cytomegalovirus serostatus. Generated by immunoSEQ multiplex PCR, the TCRdb table keeps only in-frame clones and is missing some. The sample includes approximately 65,000 clones, 70% to 80% of them seen just once. The sort gate was single viable CD3+CD4+CD8-CD45RO+ cells for memory CD4+ T cells. The sample was memory CD4+ T cells from blood. Every receptor here comes from an adult in good health and CMV-seronegative.

The chain links TRBV11-2 to TRBJ2-1, with 7 bases aligning to TRBD2. Germline trimming cut 1 base from V and 3 bases from J; bases unmatched to any gene: 6. This CDR3 spans 16 amino acids. From germline, CDR1 is SGHAT and CDR2 FQNNGV. The DNA for the CDR3 is TGTGCCAGCAGCTTAGGCCGAAGCGGGATCTACAATGAGCAGTTCTTC. It is translated as CASSLGRSGIYNEQFF.

The V and J genes are TRBV11-2 and TRBJ2-2; TRBD1 aligns across 11 bases. Looked up from germline, CDR1 is SGHAT and CDR2 is FQNNGV. V shed 1 base, J shed 4 bases, and the junction held 5 bases outside the gene matches. The CDR3 is 17 amino acids. CDR3 sequence (DNA): TGTGCCAGCAGCTTAGTGTCCGGGACAGGGGGCACCGGGGAGCTGTTTTTT. Its translation: CASSLVSGTGGTGELFF.

This rearrangement joins TRBV6-5 to TRBJ2-1; D not certain. Germline V CDR1 and CDR2: MNHEY, SVGAGI. Trimming removed 0 bases from V and 3 bases from J, with 9 bases in between. The CDR3 consists of 15 residues. The CDR3 is CASSYSSLDYNEQFF. CDR3 coding DNA: TGTGCCAGCAGTTACTCGAGTCTGGACTACAATGAGCAGTTCTTC.

This chain uses TRBV7-3 with TRBJ2-1, with 10 nucleotides matching TRBD1. V shed 5 bases and J 6 bases; nucleotides not matched to a gene: 10. Germline values: CDR1 SGHTA, CDR2 FQGTGA. The CDR3 length is 16 residues. For the CDR3, the DNA is TGTGCCAGCAGCGCCGGGACAGGGGCGAATTTCAATGAGCAGTTCTTC. It translates to CASSAGTGANFNEQFF.

This clone has only one observation. This rearrangement joins TRBV5-4 to TRBJ2-6, with D hard to call. The CDR3 covers 16 residues. Germline CDR1 SGHNT, CDR2 YYREEE (reference sequence). Deletions cut 0 bases from V and 0 bases from J, with 7 bases between. The CDR3 spells CASSLGGYSGANVLTF. CDR3 bases: TGTGCCAGCAGCTTGGGGGGTTACTCTGGGGCCAACGTCCTGACTTTC.

V is TRBV5-5 and J is TRBJ1-1, with D maybe TRBD1 (5 bases). V shed 1 base and J shed 6 bases, with 16 bases lying between them. The CDR3 is 15 amino acids. CDR1 SGHKS and CDR2 YYEKEE come from the germline V gene (reference sequence). CDR3 loop: CASSLYLAGHAEAFF. The CDR3 region has the DNA TGTGCCAGCAGCTTGTACTTAGCAGGGCACGCTGAAGCTTTCTTT.

The gene calls are TRBV19 and TRBJ1-1; D not certain. The CDR3 runs to 14 residues. V lost 10 bases and J lost 9, with 24 bases in between. The germline V gene encodes CDR1 LNHDA and CDR2 SQIVND (reference sequence). CDR3 residues: CATSHQDSNLKAFF. Written as DNA, the CDR3 is TGTGCCACCAGCCACCAGGACTCGAACTTAAAAGCTTTCTTT.

J is TRBJ1-5 and V is TRBV25-1, with TRBD1 matching over 8 bases. With V trimmed by 4 bases and J by 2 bases, 10 bases remained unmatched. This CDR3 region has 17 residues. CDR1 MGHDK and CDR2 SYGVNS come from the germline V gene. CDR3 nucleotides: TGTGCCAGCAGTGGAAAGCCGGACAGGGACGGCAATCAGCCCCAGCATTTT. Protein sequence: CASSGKPDRDGNQPQHF.

J is TRBJ1-5 and V is TRBV28, with D tentatively TRBD1 (6 bases). Trimming left V 5 bases short and J 7 bases short, with 18 bases between. The V gene's germline CDR1 is MDHEN and CDR2 SYDVKM. The CDR3 covers 15 residues. CDR3 sequence (DNA): TGTGCCAGCAGTCCCCTGGGGGGGGCCAGCCAGCCCCAGCATTTT. It yields the protein CASSPLGGASQPQHF.

The gene calls are TRBV7-6 and TRBJ1-4, with D unresolved. Trimming took 2 bases from V and 8 from J, leaving 15 bases between them. Germline CDR1 reads SGHVS; CDR2 reads FNYEAQ. CDR3 size: 15 residues. CDR3 coding DNA: TGTGCCAGCAGCTTACAGGCAGAGTTTTACGAAAAACTGTTTTTT. Its translation: CASSLQAEFYEKLFF.

This clone was observed once. The chain has TRBV4-2 and TRBJ2-5; 8 nucleotides line up with TRBD2. V trimming: 5 bases; J trimming: 4 bases; junction bases outside the gene matches: 12. Per the germline V gene, CDR1 is LGHNA and CDR2 is YNFKEQ. The CDR3 length is 16 residues. In DNA form, the CDR3 reads TGTGCCAGCAGCTCAAGCCAAGCGGGAGCGTTAGAGACCCAGTACTTC. Translated: CASSSSQAGALETQYF.

The genes are TRBV7-3 and TRBJ2-1; TRBD2 matches 7 bases. The CDR3 has 17 amino acids. Trimming cost V 2 bases and J 8 bases; bases outside gene matches: 15. Germline V gene sequence: CDR1 SGHTA, CDR2 FQGTGA. CDR3 protein: CASSLGGTIGSLHEQFF. The CDR3 DNA is TGTGCCAGCAGCTTAGGGGGGACTATCGGTTCACTCCATGAGCAGTTCTTC.

V usage is TRBV21-1 and J usage is TRBJ1-2; whether TRBD1, the table's D call, matches the DNA was not checked. TRBV21-1 is noted as a pseudogene. This CDR3 is 16 amino acids long. CDR3 sequence (DNA): TGTGCCAGCAGCAAAGAAAGGCAGGTGAACCCGTATGGCTACACCTTC. Translated, it gives CASSKERQVNPYGYTF.

This chain joins TRBV7-9 and TRBJ1-1; 9 bases agree with TRBD1. The CDR3 is made up of 16 amino acids. The germline CDR1 and CDR2 sequences are SEHNR and FQNEAQ (reference sequence). V gave up 5 bases and J gave up 1 base; unmatched junction bases: 8. In nucleotides, the CDR3 is TGTGCCAGCAGCACCTACAGGGGGCGGGGGAACACTGAAGCTTTCTTT. Its translation is CASSTYRGRGNTEAFF.

J is TRBJ2-7 and V is TRBV19; 9 nucleotides agree with TRBD2. The ends lost 0 bases at V and 6 bases at J; junction bases unmatched: 18. The germline V gene has CDR1 LNHDA and CDR2 SQIVND (reference sequence). The CDR3 has 19 amino acids. The CDR3 sequence: CASSIEGFGGSGSSVEQYF. The CDR3 nucleotides read TGTGCCAGTAGTATAGAAGGCTTTGGAGGTAGCGGGAGTTCCGTCGAGCAGTACTTC. Variable domain in full (rest from reference TRBV19 and TRBJ2-7): DGGITQSPKYLFRKEGQNVTLSCEQNLNHDAMYWYRQDPGQGLRLIYYSQIVNDFQKGDIAEGYSVSREKKESFPLTVTSAQKNPTAFYLCASSIEGFGGSGSSVEQYFGPGTRLTVT.

CDR3 sequence: CASSFIGERNTIYF. The CDR3 region has the DNA TGCGCCAGCAGCTTCATAGGTGAAAGAAACACCATATATTTT. J is TRBJ1-3 and V is TRBV5-1; D gene ambiguous. Deletions cut 2 bases from V and 5 bases from J, with 11 bases between. Germline V gene data show CDR1 as SGHRS and CDR2 as YFSETQ. CDR3 length: 14 amino acids.

The chain employs TRBV4-2 and TRBJ1-4; TRBD1 agrees at 7 bases. The J segment lost 4 bases and the V segment lost 6 bases, leaving 11 bases of the junction unmatched. Germline-derived CDR1 and CDR2 are LGHNA and YNFKEQ. The CDR3 loop spans 16 amino acids. The CDR3 region has the DNA TGTGCCAGCAGAGGGACAAAGGGACAGCATAATGAAAAACTGTTTTTT. This codes for CASRGTKGQHNEKLFF.

V is TRBV4-2 and J is TRBJ2-5; D might be TRBD2 (6 bases). Trimming shortened V by 8 bases and J by 5 bases, and 15 bases separated the two germline ends. The CDR3 sequence is 13 residues long. The V gene's germline CDR1 is LGHNA and CDR2 YNFKEQ. The CDR3 DNA follows: TGTGCCAGCCGCTCGAGGGACTCGGAGACCCAGTACTTC. It yields the protein CASRSRDSETQYF.

This clone was seen once. J is TRBJ2-7 and V is TRBV7-9, with 9 positions matching TRBD1. Germline CDR1 SEHNR, CDR2 FQNEAQ (reference sequence). The CDR3 spans 15 residues. V shed 5 bases, J shed 5 bases, and the junction held 10 bases outside the gene matches. The CDR3 nucleotides are TGTGCCAGCAGCACACCCGGGACAGGGTTGAACGAGCAGTACTTC. Protein sequence: CASSTPGTGLNEQYF. Full variable domain (missing parts from reference TRBV7-9 and TRBJ2-7): DTGVSQNPRHKITKRGQNVTFRCDPISEHNRLYWYRQTLGQGPEFLTYFQNEAQLEKSRLLSDRFSAERPKGSFSTLEIQRTEQGDSAMYLCASSTPGTGLNEQYFGPGTRLTVT.

V usage is TRBV11-1 and J usage is TRBJ2-5; D gene unclear. V gave up 5 bases and J gave up 5 bases, with 12 bases separating them. Germline lookup yields CDR1 SGHAT and CDR2 FQDESV (reference sequence). The CDR3 is 13 residues long. CDR3: CASSPRDEETQYF. The CDR3 nucleotides read TGTGCCAGCAGCCCTAGAGATGAGGAGACCCAGTACTTC.